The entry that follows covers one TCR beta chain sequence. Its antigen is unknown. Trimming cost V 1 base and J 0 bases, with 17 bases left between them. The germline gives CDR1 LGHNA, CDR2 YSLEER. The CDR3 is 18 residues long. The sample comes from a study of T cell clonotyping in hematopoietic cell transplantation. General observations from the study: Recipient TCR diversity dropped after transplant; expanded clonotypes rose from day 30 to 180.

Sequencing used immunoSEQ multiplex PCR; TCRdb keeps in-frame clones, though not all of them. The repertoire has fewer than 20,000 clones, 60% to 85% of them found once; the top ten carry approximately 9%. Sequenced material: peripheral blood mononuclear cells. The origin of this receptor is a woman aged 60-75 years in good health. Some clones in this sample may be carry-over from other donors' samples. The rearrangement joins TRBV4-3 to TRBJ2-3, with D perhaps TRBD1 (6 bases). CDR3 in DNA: TGCGCCAGCAGCCAAGGAGACCCGGGACACAGAAGCACAGATACGCAGTATTTT. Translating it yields CASSQGDPGHRSTDTQYF.